The 22 T cell receptor beta chains presented below share a single source sample, sequenced in a study of T cell responses to AZD1222 COVID-19 vaccine. Measured with immunoSEQ multiplex PCR; TCRdb has only the in-frame clones, and not every one. This sample has about 110,000 clones, with about 90% found just once. This sample comprised peripheral blood, obtained on day 0 of AZD1222 vaccination. The receptors come from an adult in good health.

The chain recombines TRBV19 with TRBJ1-5, with D unresolved. CDR1 LNHDA and CDR2 SQIVND come from the germline V gene (reference sequence). CDR3 size: 14 residues. Trimming left V 6 bases short and J 7 bases short, with 16 bases between. The DNA for the CDR3 is TGTGCCAGTAGAGACGCCGCCCTTGAGCAGCCCCAGCATTTT. It specifies CASRDAALEQPQHF.

The CDR3 sequence is CASSQGTGLYGYTF. The CDR3 nucleotides are TGTGCCAGCAGCCAAGGGACAGGCCTCTATGGCTACACCTTC. The chain employs TRBV14 and TRBJ1-2, with 7 bases that match TRBD1. The CDR3 is 14 amino acids. Trimming removed 1 base from V and 4 bases from J; junction bases left unmatched: 3. Germline values: CDR1 SGHDN, CDR2 FVKESK.

Written as DNA, the CDR3 is TGTGCTAGTGGTTGGGCCATTGGGGTTCTCACTGAAGCTTTCTTT. Its translation: CASGWAIGVLTEAFF. V and J are TRBV12-5 and TRBJ1-1; no clear D gene. This CDR3 has 15 amino acids. Per the germline V gene, CDR1 is LGHNT and CDR2 is FRNRAP. The V end lost 4 bases, the J end lost 4 bases, and 16 bases lay between the germline ends. Together with reference TRBV12-5 and TRBJ1-1, the CDR3 gives the full variable domain: DARVTQTPRHKVTEMGQEVTMRCQPILGHNTVFWYRQTMMQGLELLAYFRNRAPLDDSGMPKDRFSAEMPDATLATLKIQPSEPRDSAVYFCASGWAIGVLTEAFFGQGTRLTVV.

J is TRBJ2-1 and V is TRBV5-8; TRBD2 aligns across 12 bases. V lost 4 bases, J lost 4 bases, and 6 bases stayed unmatched. The CDR3 extends over 16 amino acids. CDR1 is SGHTS, CDR2 YDEGEE, per germline. The CDR3 bases are TGTGCCAGCAGCCTCAAAGGGACTAGCGGGTACAATGAGCAGTTCTTC. Translating it yields CASSLKGTSGYNEQFF.

The genes are TRBV10-1 and TRBJ2-1, with a possible D match to TRBD1 (6 bases). The CDR3 has 14 amino acids. Germline V CDR1 and CDR2: WNHNN, SYGVQD (reference sequence). With 4 bases removed from V and 9 bases from J, the gap between germline ends came to 16 bases. The CDR3 sequence is CASSVHTQGSEQFF. The CDR3 nucleotides are TGCGCCAGCAGTGTTCACACCCAGGGGAGTGAGCAGTTCTTC.

V and J are TRBV2 and TRBJ2-6; 8 bases fit TRBD1. The germline CDR1 and CDR2 sequences are SNHLY and FYNNEI. The V segment lost 3 bases and the J segment 2 bases; nucleotides outside the gene matches: 3. This CDR3 contains 16 residues. CDR3 bases: TGTGCCAGCAGTGACAGGGGGCATGCTGGGGCCAACGTCCTGACTTTC. Translation gives CASSDRGHAGANVLTF.

The table lists this clone with a few counts. One end of the junction fails to match germline, which may point to a read error. The chain uses TRBV7-7 and TRBJ2-5; D uncertain. The CDR3 length is 15 residues. The germline gives CDR1 SSHAT, CDR2 FNYEAQ (reference sequence). The chain's CDR3 is CASSLGTVHQETQYF. The DNA for the CDR3 is TGTGCTAGCAGCTTAGGCACGGTCCACCAAGAGACCCAGTACTTC.

The CDR3: CASRLAGGPNEQFF. In nucleotides, the CDR3 is TGCGCCAGTCGACTAGCGGGAGGGCCGAATGAGCAGTTCTTC. This chain uses TRBV10-2 with TRBJ2-1, with 14 bases matching TRBD2. V shed 9 bases, J shed 7 bases, and the junction held 5 bases outside the gene matches. The CDR3 is 14 amino acids. Germline V CDR1 and CDR2: WSHSY, SAAADI.

The J gene is TRBJ1-4, the V gene TRBV19; 8 nucleotides match TRBD1. Germline CDR1 is LNHDA and CDR2 is SQIVND (reference sequence). Losses at the gene ends were 4 bases for V and 8 bases for J; bases not matched to a gene: 6. CDR3 length: 14 residues. CDR3 coding DNA: TGTGCCAGTAGTACAGGGGGCGCTTCGGAAAAACTGTTTTTT. This sequence encodes CASSTGGASEKLFF. Using reference TRBV19 and TRBJ1-4 for the parts outside the CDR3, the full variable domain is DGGITQSPKYLFRKEGQNVTLSCEQNLNHDAMYWYRQDPGQGLRLIYYSQIVNDFQKGDIAEGYSVSREKKESFPLTVTSAQKNPTAFYLCASSTGGASEKLFFGSGTQLSVL.

The gene calls are TRBV3-1 (or the pseudogene TRBV3-2) and TRBJ1-4; D is possibly TRBD1 (6 bases). Germline CDR1 is LGHDT and CDR2 is YNNKEL (reference sequence). V was cut by 4 bases and J by 7 bases, with 7 bases left in between. CDR3 size: 12 residues. For the CDR3, the DNA is TGTGCCAGCAGCCGACAGGCTGAAAAACTGTTTTTT. Protein: CASSRQAEKLFF.

Worth noting for this clone: The same CDR3 also results from other DNA sequences found in this sample. The V gene is TRBV3-1 (or the pseudogene TRBV3-2), the J gene TRBJ2-3; D is ambiguous. CDR1 and CDR2 (germline): LGHDT, YNNKEL (reference sequence). The CDR3 runs 11 residues. V lost 1 base to trimming and J lost 4 bases, with 0 bases between them. CDR3 bases: TGTGCCAGCAGCCAAGCAGATACGCAGTATTTT. This codes for CASSQADTQYF.

The chain couples TRBV27 to TRBJ2-7; TRBD2 might be the D (5 bases). Trimming removed 3 bases from V and 3 bases from J, with 12 bases in between. The CDR3 sequence is 14 residues long. Germline lookup yields CDR1 MNHEY and CDR2 SMNVEV (reference sequence). The CDR3, as DNA: TGTGCCAGCAGTTTTAAAGCGGCTTACTACGAGCAGTACTTC. Encoded protein: CASSFKAAYYEQYF.

V usage is TRBV12-3 or TRBV12-4 and J usage is TRBJ2-5; perhaps D is TRBD1 or TRBD2 (5 bases each). The CDR3 contains 13 residues. Trimming removed 0 bases at V and 5 bases at J, with 7 bases between. This chain's CDR3 is CASSLAEGETQYF. The CDR3 DNA follows: TGTGCCAGCAGTTTAGCAGAGGGGGAGACCCAGTACTTC.

This chain links TRBV19 with TRBJ1-4; 8 bases match TRBD1. Losses at the gene ends were 6 bases for V and 0 bases for J; bases not matched to a gene: 9. Germline V lookup: CDR1 LNHDA, CDR2 SQIVND (reference sequence). The length of the CDR3 is 17 residues. This chain's CDR3 is CASSRDRYFATNEKLFF. CDR3 sequence (DNA): TGTGCCAGTAGCCGGGACAGGTACTTTGCAACTAATGAAAAACTGTTTTTT.

This chain links TRBV5-8 with TRBJ1-3; D not resolved. Germline V gives CDR1 SGHTS, CDR2 YDEGEE. This CDR3 is built from 16 residues. Trimming took 7 bases from V and 0 from J, leaving 17 bases between them. The CDR3 bases are TGTGCCAGCCCCCCGTCGTCGGGGTCCTCTGGAAACACCATATATTTT. Residues: CASPPSSGSSGNTIYF.

The rearrangement links TRBV6-5 to TRBJ1-4, with a tentative D call TRBD1 (6 bases). Deletions cut 6 bases from V and 8 bases from J, with 16 bases between. The CDR3 runs 14 residues. Germline V gene lookup returns CDR1 MNHEY and CDR2 SVGAGI. The CDR3 bases are TGTGCCAGCAGCACAGGGTCCCTTGAGGAAAAACTGTTTTTT. Residues: CASSTGSLEEKLFF.

This rearrangement joins TRBV5-1 to TRBJ1-1, with TRBD1 matching over 7 bases. CDR1 is SGHRS and CDR2 is YFSETQ in the germline V gene. CDR3 length: 15 amino acids. The V gene end was trimmed by 4 bases and the J gene end by 0 bases; junction bases not matched to a gene: 6. CDR3 in DNA: TGCGCCAGCAGCGGGCCGGACAGGTTGAACACTGAAGCTTTCTTT. Encoded protein: CASSGPDRLNTEAFF.

This chain connects TRBV7-7 to TRBJ2-5; possible D gene TRBD1, 6 bases. Between the trimmed V and J ends, which lost 5 bases and 1 base, there was a span of 14 bases. Looked up from germline, CDR1 is SSHAT and CDR2 is FNYEAQ (reference sequence). The CDR3 has 15 amino acids. The CDR3 bases are TGTGCCAGCAGCGTAGGGGGAGTGCGCCAAGAGACCCAGTACTTC. This codes for CASSVGGVRQETQYF.

The rearrangement uses TRBV3-1 (or the pseudogene TRBV3-2) and TRBJ1-1; D gene unclear. The germline V and J ends were trimmed by 2 bases and 1 base, with 11 bases remaining between them. Germline CDR1 and CDR2: LGHDT and YNNKEL (reference sequence). This CDR3 is 15 amino acids long. The CDR3 region has the DNA TGTGCCAGCAGCCAATCGCGGGTCACGAACACTGAAGCTTTCTTT. It is translated as CASSQSRVTNTEAFF.

V and J are TRBV19 and TRBJ1-5, with D possibly matching TRBD1 (5 bases). Germline V CDR1 and CDR2: LNHDA, SQIVND (reference sequence). V lost 2 bases, J lost 0 bases, and 11 bases lay in between. The CDR3 runs to 16 residues. DNA of the CDR3: TGTGCCAGTAGTATACTGGGACGCAATAGCAATCAGCCCCAGCATTTT. Translation gives CASSILGRNSNQPQHF.

This clone was seen only once. The chain couples TRBV7-8 to TRBJ1-5, with D hard to call. Between the trimmed V and J ends, which lost 5 bases and 4 bases, there was a span of 12 bases. The CDR3 spans 14 residues. Germline CDR1 SGHVS, CDR2 FQNEAQ. CDR3 loop: CASSPRRPNQPQHF. The CDR3, as DNA: TGTGCCAGCAGCCCCCGACGGCCGAATCAGCCCCAGCATTTT.

The chain links TRBV12-3 or TRBV12-4 to TRBJ1-3; D unclear. The CDR3 contains 12 residues. Trimming removed 0 bases from V and 5 bases from J, with 2 bases in between. The CDR3 is CASSLARNTIYF. The CDR3 region has the DNA TGTGCCAGCAGTTTAGCTAGAAACACCATATATTTT.